The sequence of this TCR beta chain was determined in a study of blood T cell repertoires in COVID-19 (TCRdb year 2020). For the wider study: Collaborator samples came from the United States, Italy and Spain and covered acute and convalescent phases of COVID-19. Sample metadata almost always included a de-identified subject ID, COVID-19 status, age in years and sex. A freely available public database, intended as a resource for researchers studying the immune response to SARS-CoV-2, is where the repertoires were released. Deeply sampled blood TCRbeta repertoires from subjects exposed to, actively infected with, or recovered from COVID-19 were included in the dataset. Samples came from the ongoing ImmuneRACE study (first 160 participants) plus 1,254 subjects from 6 global collaborators. Where available, HLA class I and class II types were taken from metadata supplied by the sample provider and were not determined by assay-based typing. The prospective study material was composed of cDNA or gDNA derived from T cells, B-cell-depleted T cells, or PBMCs.

The collaborating institutions used their own protocols to collect whole blood in K2EDTA tubes. For TCRbeta analysis, collaborator samples were shipped as frozen whole blood, as isolated PBMCs, or as DNA extracted from either sample type. To note about this clone: The specificity of this receptor is unknown. Base qualities are missing; no much larger clone stands one base away. This sample includes further DNA sequences coding for the same CDR3.

TCRbeta CDR3 regions were amplified from genomic DNA by means of the immunoSEQ Assay, a bias-controlled multiplex PCR. The source study handled its data this way. Within the assay, amplification of reference gene primers was used to estimate how many nucleated cells each sample contained. To quantify the absolute abundance of each unique TCRbeta CDR3 rearrangement, sequence reads were collapsed and filtered. For each sample, productive Simpson clonality was calculated as the square root of Simpson's diversity index across productive rearrangements. Imported from immuneACCESS, the table was reduced by TCRdb to in-frame sequences with V and J called. These copies leave out some clones; in studies compared against another copy, an unresolved V gene accounts for under half, and the cause of the remainder is not known. For V, J and clone size, that table is used; D and trimming come from the DNA. This sample lists a few hundred thousand clones; more than 75% were detected once. Under 1.2% of the sample is in the top ten clones.

Study-wide conclusions, independent of this receptor: Clinical and demographic metadata were provided uncurated, with the amount varying by source and participant.

Trimming removed 2 bases from V and 5 bases from J, leaving 15 bases between the germline ends. From a lookup of the germline V gene, CDR1 and CDR2 are MDHEN and SYDVKM. The CDR3 runs 15 residues from the cysteine to the phenylalanine. Only CDR3 DNA remains: 45 bases, in frame from the first base. Specimen: peripheral blood. The TCR was taken from a human donor with acute or convalescent COVID-19. The donor label of this sample is uncertain. Recombination joined TRBV28 with TRBJ1-2; D gene: possibly TRBD1, on 6 matching bases. The CDR3 region has the sequence CASSLQIRGGYGYTF. In nucleotides, the sequence is TGTGCCAGCAGTTTACAAATTAGGGGGGGATATGGCTACACCTTC.